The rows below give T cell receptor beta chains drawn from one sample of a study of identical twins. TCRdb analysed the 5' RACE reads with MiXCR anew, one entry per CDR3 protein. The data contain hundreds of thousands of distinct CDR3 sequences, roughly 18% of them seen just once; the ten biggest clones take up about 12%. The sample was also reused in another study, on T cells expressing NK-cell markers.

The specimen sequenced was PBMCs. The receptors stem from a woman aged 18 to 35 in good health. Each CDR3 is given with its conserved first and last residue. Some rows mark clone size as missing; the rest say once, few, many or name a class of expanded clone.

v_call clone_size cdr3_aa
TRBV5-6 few CASTNGGGTEAFF
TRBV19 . CASNSPGGTIHEQYF
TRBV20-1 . CSARVPPTEAFF
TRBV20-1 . CSAKTRGETQYF
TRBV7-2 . CASSLGAGGIETQYF
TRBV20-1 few CSARDLAEYQETQYF
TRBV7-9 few CASSPAVSDYGYTF
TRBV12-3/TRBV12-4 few CASSSHRGYNEQFF
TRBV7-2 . CASSPQRGPNYGYTF
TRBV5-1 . CASSPGTRNTGELFF
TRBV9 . CASSVEPSGPPYNEQFF
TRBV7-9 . CASSTGRGGYTF
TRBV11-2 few CASSPGLAGGSGTGELFF
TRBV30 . CAWTGFNKNIQYF
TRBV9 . CASSATDSLYNEQFF
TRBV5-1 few CASSPDRGNYEQYF